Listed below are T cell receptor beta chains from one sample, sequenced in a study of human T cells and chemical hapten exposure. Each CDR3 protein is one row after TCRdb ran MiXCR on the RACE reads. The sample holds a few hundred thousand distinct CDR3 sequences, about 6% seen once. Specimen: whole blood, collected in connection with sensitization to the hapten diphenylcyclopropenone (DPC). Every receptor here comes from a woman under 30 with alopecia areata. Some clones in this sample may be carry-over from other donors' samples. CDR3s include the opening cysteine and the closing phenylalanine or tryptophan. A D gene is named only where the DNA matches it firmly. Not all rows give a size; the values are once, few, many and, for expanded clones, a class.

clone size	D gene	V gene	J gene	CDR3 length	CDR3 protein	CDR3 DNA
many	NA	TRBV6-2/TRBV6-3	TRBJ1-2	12	CASSWGSYGYTF	TGTGCCAGCAGTTGGGGCAGCTATGGCTACACCTTC
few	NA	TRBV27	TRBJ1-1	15	CASNIGGSLNTEAFF	TGTGCCAGCAATATCGGGGGTTCTCTGAACACTGAAGCTTTCTTT
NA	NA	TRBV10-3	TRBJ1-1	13	CAITKGENTEAFF	TGTGCCATCACGAAAGGGGAGAACACTGAAGCTTTCTTT
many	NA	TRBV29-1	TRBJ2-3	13	CSVLGGGTDTQYF	TGCAGCGTTTTGGGGGGCGGCACAGATACGCAGTATTTT
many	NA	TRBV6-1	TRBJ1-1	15	CASSDPVSMNTEAFF	TGTGCCAGCAGTGACCCCGTCAGCATGAACACTGAAGCTTTCTTT
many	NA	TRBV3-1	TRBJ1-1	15	CASSQDQARNTEAFF	TGTGCCAGCAGCCAAGATCAGGCCCGGAACACTGAAGCTTTCTTT
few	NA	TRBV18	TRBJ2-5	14	CASSPEMVSETQYF	TGTGCCAGCTCACCAGAAATGGTGTCGGAGACCCAGTACTTC
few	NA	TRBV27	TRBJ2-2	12	CASSQLTGELFF	TGTGCCAGCAGTCAACTGACCGGGGAGCTGTTTTTT
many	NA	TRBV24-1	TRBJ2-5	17	CATSDFDGGDTQETQYF	TGTGCCACCAGTGATTTCGACGGGGGAGACACCCAAGAGACCCAGTACTTC
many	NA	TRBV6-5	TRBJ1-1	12	CATRRPGTEAFF	TGTGCCACTAGGAGACCGGGAACTGAAGCTTTCTTT
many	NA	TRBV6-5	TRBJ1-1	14	CASRKGSQKTEAFF	TGTGCCAGCAGGAAGGGCTCACAGAAGACTGAAGCTTTCTTT
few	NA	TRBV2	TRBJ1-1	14	CASSGPSGNTEAFF	TGTGCCAGCAGTGGTCCATCGGGTAACACTGAAGCTTTCTTT
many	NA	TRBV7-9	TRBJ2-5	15	CASSSWRRGGETQYF	TGTGCCAGCAGTTCGTGGAGGAGGGGCGGAGAGACCCAGTACTTC
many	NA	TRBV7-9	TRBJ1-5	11	CASSLNGPQHF	TGTGCCAGCAGCCTTAATGGGCCCCAGCATTTT
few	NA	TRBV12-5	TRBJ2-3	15	CASGLGLLGTDTQYF	TGTGCTAGTGGTTTGGGACTCCTTGGCACAGATACGCAGTATTTT
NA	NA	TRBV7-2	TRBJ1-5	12	CASSPDSQPQHF	TGTGCCAGCAGTCCAGACAGCCAGCCCCAGCATTTT
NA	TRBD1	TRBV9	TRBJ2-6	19	CASSARDRGGRSGANVLTF	TGTGCCAGCAGCGCCCGAGACAGGGGAGGTCGGTCTGGGGCCAACGTCCTGACTTTC
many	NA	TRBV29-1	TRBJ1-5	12	CSVGQRGQPQHF	TGCAGCGTTGGACAGAGAGGACAGCCCCAGCATTTT
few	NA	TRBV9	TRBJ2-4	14	CASRRTLSDNIQYF	TGTGCCAGCAGGCGTACATTGTCGGATAACATTCAGTACTTC
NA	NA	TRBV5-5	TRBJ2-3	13	CASSLFGPDTQYF	TGTGCCAGCAGCTTGTTCGGCCCAGATACGCAGTATTTT
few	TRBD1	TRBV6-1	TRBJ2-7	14	CASSGQGAVHEQYF	TGTGCCAGCAGTGGACAGGGGGCTGTGCACGAGCAGTACTTC
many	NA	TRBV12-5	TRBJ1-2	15	CASGLADGSYYGYTF	TGTGCTAGTGGTTTGGCGGACGGCAGCTACTATGGCTACACCTTC